These 5 T cell receptor beta chains were sequenced from one sample in a study of CD8+CD57+ T cells in acquired aplastic anemia. Genomic DNA acted as the template from which TCR beta VDJ combination and CDR3 sequence profiling were carried out. TCRdb itself ran the reads through MiXCR, one entry per CDR3 protein. The sample lists 150,000 to 200,000 distinct CDR3 sequences; over 60% were seen once. Sequencing input: sorted CD4+, CD8+, or CD8+CD57+ T cells (not recorded which) from PBMCs. The receptors here all came from a human donor with severe aplastic anemia or a healthy control (not recorded which).

In its sample, this clonotype was seen many times. This rearrangement joins TRBV7-2 to TRBJ1-4; the match to TRBD1 covers 12 bases. Germline values: CDR1 SGHTA, CDR2 FQGNSA. CDR3 length: 18 amino acids. The trim removed 5 bases at V and 5 bases at J, leaving 12 bases unmatched. CDR3 protein: CASSPVGQGARPNEKLFF. CDR3 in DNA: TGTGCCAGCAGCCCAGTGGGACAGGGGGCTAGGCCCAATGAAAAACTGTTTTTT.

The chain uses TRBV24-1 and TRBJ2-7; 11 bases map to TRBD2. The assigned J gene may be wrong: the sequence end matches TRBJ2-1 better. The CDR3 length is 17 residues. Germline assignment: CDR1 KGHDR and CDR2 SFDVKD. The CDR3 sequence: CATSDVNSGGGWGEQFF. The CDR3 DNA reads as TGTGCCACCAGTGATGTGAATAGCGGGGGGGGTTGGGGGGAGCAGTTCTTC.

This clonotype was detected ten times or more. The chain recombines TRBV10-3 with TRBJ1-2, with D tentatively TRBD1 (6 bases). The CDR3 length is 12 residues. The germline gives CDR1 ENHRY, CDR2 SYGVKD. The V end was cut by 10 bases, the J end by 3 bases, with 12 bases between. CDR3 nucleotide sequence: TGTGCCAACCAGGGGACGGACTATGGCTACACCTTC. Amino acids: CANQGTDYGYTF.

The rearrangement uses TRBV30 and TRBJ2-7, with D perhaps matching TRBD2 (5 bases). Per germline, CDR1 GTSNPN and CDR2 SVGIG (reference sequence). The CDR3 sequence is 11 residues long. V was clipped by 1 base and J by 4 bases, with 5 bases between them. CDR3 residues: CAWSGGYEQYF. CDR3 sequence (DNA): TGTGCCTGGAGTGGAGGGTACGAGCAGTACTTC.

This clonotype was detected only once. The chain carries TRBV7-6 and TRBJ2-7, with a weak D call TRBD2 (6 bases). V was cut by 1 base and J by 7 bases, with 17 bases left in between. The germline V gene has CDR1 SGHVS and CDR2 FNYEAQ. The CDR3 length is 15 residues. The CDR3: CASSLGASARGEQYF. The CDR3 DNA is TGTGCCAGCAGCTTAGGGGCTAGCGCCCGGGGGGAGCAGTACTTC.